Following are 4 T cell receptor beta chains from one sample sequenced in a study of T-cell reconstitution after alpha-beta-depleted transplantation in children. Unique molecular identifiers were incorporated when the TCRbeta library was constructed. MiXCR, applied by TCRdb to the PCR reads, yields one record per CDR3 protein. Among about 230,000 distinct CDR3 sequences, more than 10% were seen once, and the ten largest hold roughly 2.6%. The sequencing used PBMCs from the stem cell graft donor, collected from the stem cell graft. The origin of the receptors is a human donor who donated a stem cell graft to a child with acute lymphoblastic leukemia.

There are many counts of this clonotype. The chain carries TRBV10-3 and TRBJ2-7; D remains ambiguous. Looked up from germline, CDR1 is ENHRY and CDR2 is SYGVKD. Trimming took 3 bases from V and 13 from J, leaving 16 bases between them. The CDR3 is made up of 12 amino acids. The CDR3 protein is CAISEDTSPLYF. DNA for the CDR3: TGTGCCATCAGTGAAGATACCTCGCCCTTATACTTC.

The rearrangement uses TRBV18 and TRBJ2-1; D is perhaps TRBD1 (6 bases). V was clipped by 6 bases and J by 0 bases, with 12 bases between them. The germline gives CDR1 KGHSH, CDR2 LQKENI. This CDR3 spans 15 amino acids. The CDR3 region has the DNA TGTGCCAGCTCGCAAGGGGGTCTCTCCTACAATGAGCAGTTCTTC. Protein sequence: CASSQGGLSYNEQFF.

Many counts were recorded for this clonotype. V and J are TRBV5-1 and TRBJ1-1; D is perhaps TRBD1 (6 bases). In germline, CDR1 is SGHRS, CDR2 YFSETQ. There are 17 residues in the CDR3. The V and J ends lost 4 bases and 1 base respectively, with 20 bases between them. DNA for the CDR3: TGCGCCAGCAGCCCGGAGGGGGGGCGATTTGGGAACACTGAAGCTTTCTTT. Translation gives CASSPEGGRFGNTEAFF. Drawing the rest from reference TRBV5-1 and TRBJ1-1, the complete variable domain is KAGVTQTPRYLIKTRGQQVTLSCSPISGHRSVSWYQQTPGQGLQFLFEYFSETQRNKGNFPGRFSGRQFSNSRSEMNVSTLELGDSALYLCASSPEGGRFGNTEAFFGQGTRLTVV.

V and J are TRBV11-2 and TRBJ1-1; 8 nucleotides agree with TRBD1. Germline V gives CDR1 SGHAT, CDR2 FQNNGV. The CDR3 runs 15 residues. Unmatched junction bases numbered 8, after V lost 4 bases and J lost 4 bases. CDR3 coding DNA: TGTGCCAGCAGCTCTTGGACAGGGAAAGGCACTGAAGCTTTCTTT. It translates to CASSSWTGKGTEAFF.